The 29 T cell receptor beta chains in this list originate from one sample, sequenced in a study of cytomegalovirus exposure and HLA in healthy donors. The PCR ran on 60 Vbeta and 13 Jbeta primers. Assay: immunoSEQ multiplex PCR; the TCRdb copy retains only in-frame clones and omits some. Of 85,000 to 130,000 clones in the sample, around three quarters were seen once. Sequenced material: PBMCs. These TCRs come from a woman aged 45-65 years in good health and CMV-seropositive.

This clone was picked up a small number of times. The V and J genes are TRBV28 and TRBJ1-3; 7 bases align to TRBD1. The CDR3 extends over 16 amino acids. Trimming took 10 bases from V and 0 from J; bases not matched to a gene: 12. CDR1 is MDHEN and CDR2 is SYDVKM in the germline V gene. This chain's CDR3 is CATRQGGDSSGNTIYF. The CDR3 DNA sequence: TGTGCCACAAGACAGGGTGGGGATAGCTCTGGAAACACCATATATTTT.

This chain joins TRBV7-9 and TRBJ2-2; TRBD2 agrees at 9 bases. With V trimmed by 1 base and J by 4 bases, 4 bases remained unmatched. Germline V gene data show CDR1 as SEHNR and CDR2 as FQNEAQ (reference sequence). The CDR3 extends over 16 amino acids. The CDR3 region is CASSLVAGVVTGELFF. The CDR3 DNA reads TGTGCCAGCAGCTTAGTAGCGGGGGTTGTCACCGGGGAGCTGTTTTTT.

The table lists this clone with many counts. The rearrangement joins TRBV4-1 to TRBJ1-6; maybe TRBD1 (5 bases). V dropped 3 bases and J dropped 7 bases, with 16 bases sitting between them. Per germline, CDR1 MGHRA and CDR2 YSYEKL. This CDR3 region has 16 residues. The CDR3 DNA reads TGCGCCAGCAGCCAGTCTGACAGTTTCACCAATTCACCCCTCCACTTT. This translates into CASSQSDSFTNSPLHF.

The rearrangement links TRBV7-2 to TRBJ2-7; 10 positions agree with TRBD2. After removal of 5 bases from V and 3 bases from J, the junction contained 10 bases not matched to a gene. CDR1 and CDR2 from the germline V gene are SGHTA and FQGNSA. The CDR3 length is 16 residues. CDR3 sequence (DNA): TGTGCCAGCAGCCAGCTTCTAGCGGGGGCGAGCTACGAGCAGTACTTC. Amino acid sequence: CASSQLLAGASYEQYF.

The chain uses TRBV5-4 and TRBJ1-1, with D possibly being TRBD1 (6 bases). Trimming removed 2 bases at V and 4 bases at J, with 12 bases between. Germline loops: CDR1 SGHNT, CDR2 YYREEE (reference sequence). The CDR3 is 14 amino acids. The CDR3 nucleotides read TGTGCCAGCAGCTTTCGGGGGGCAGGCACTGAAGCTTTCTTT. It encodes CASSFRGAGTEAFF.

This clone was picked up a small number of times. J is TRBJ1-2 and V is TRBV29-1; 10 bases agree with TRBD1. CDR1 and CDR2 (germline): SQVTM, ANQGSEA. The J segment lost 8 bases and the V segment lost 5 bases, leaving 11 bases of the junction unmatched. The length of the CDR3 is 14 residues. CDR3 residues: CSVPSGTGVWGYTF. CDR3 sequence (DNA): TGCAGCGTTCCATCCGGGACAGGGGTTTGGGGCTACACCTTC.

Notes on this clone: An end of the junction does not agree with germline; a read error may underlie this. This rearrangement joins TRBV7-7 to TRBJ2-1; 9 positions match TRBD1. Germline V gene lookup returns CDR1 SSHAT and CDR2 FNYEAQ (reference sequence). This CDR3 has 15 residues. The CDR3, as DNA: TGTGCTAGCAGCTGGGGACAGGGTTTGAACAATGAGCAGTTCTTC. It codes for CASSWGQGLNNEQFF.

The J gene is TRBJ1-1, the V gene TRBV6-1; 9 bases align to TRBD1. The germline V gene has CDR1 MNHNS and CDR2 SASEGT. The CDR3 loop spans 18 amino acids. J lost 4 bases, V lost 4 bases, and 16 bases had no gene match. Here the CDR3 reads CASSASPGQGVSLTEAFF. The CDR3 bases are TGTGCCAGCAGTGCGTCACCGGGACAGGGTGTAAGTCTCACTGAAGCTTTCTTT.

The chain uses TRBV30 and TRBJ1-2; tentative D call: TRBD1 (6 bases). The CDR3 sequence is 14 residues long. V was cut by 1 base and J by 3 bases, with 12 bases left in between. Germline V CDR1 and CDR2: GTSNPN, SVGIG (reference sequence). The CDR3 nucleotides are TGTGCCTGGAGTGACCAGGGGCGCTACTATGGCTACACCTTC. This gives the protein CAWSDQGRYYGYTF. The variable domain in full, completed from reference TRBV30 and TRBJ1-2, reads SQTIHQWPATLVQPVGSPLSLECTVEGTSNPNLYWYRQAAGRGLQLLFYSVGIGQISSEVPQNLSASRPQDRQFILSSKKLLLSDSGFYLCAWSDQGRYYGYTFGSGTRLTVV.

The chain combines TRBV7-9 with TRBJ1-1; perhaps TRBD1 as D (6 bases). Germline values: CDR1 SEHNR, CDR2 FQNEAQ (reference sequence). Trimming stripped 5 bases from V and 3 bases from J, with 19 bases between. This CDR3 comprises 16 residues. CDR3 sequence (DNA): TGTGCCAGCAGCCCCGCGGTGGCTGGGGGCCACACTGAAGCTTTCTTT. It is translated as CASSPAVAGGHTEAFF.

V usage is TRBV9 and J usage is TRBJ2-1, with TRBD1 identical over 8 bases. The CDR3 runs 15 residues. The J segment lost 5 bases and the V segment lost 3 bases, leaving 7 bases of the junction unmatched. The germline gives CDR1 SGDLS, CDR2 YYNGEE. CDR3 in DNA: TGTGCCAGCAGCGCGTCGGGACAGGCTAACAATGAGCAGTTCTTC. Its protein is CASSASGQANNEQFF.

This clone was seen only once. The rearrangement uses TRBV5-4 and TRBJ1-4; weak D call: TRBD1 (5 bases). The V end was cut by 0 bases, the J end by 6 bases, with 6 bases between. Germline V lookup: CDR1 SGHNT, CDR2 YYREEE (reference sequence). The CDR3 is 13 amino acids. The CDR3 DNA reads as TGTGCCAGCAGCTTGGCGGGGGATGAAAAACTGTTTTTT. Translation gives CASSLAGDEKLFF.

The rearrangement uses TRBV5-1 and TRBJ1-2; D call uncertain. CDR3 length equals 13 residues. From germline, CDR1 is SGHRS and CDR2 YFSETQ. V shed 0 bases and J shed 2 bases, with 5 bases lying between them. The CDR3 bases are TGCGCCAGCAGCTTGGTACAGAACTATGGCTACACCTTC. Protein product: CASSLVQNYGYTF.

The chain uses TRBV9 and TRBJ1-1; a weak D match, TRBD1 (6 bases). V was cut by 2 bases and J by 0 bases, with 11 bases left in between. The germline CDR1 and CDR2 sequences are SGDLS and YYNGEE. The CDR3 loop spans 15 amino acids. CDR3 DNA: TGTGCCAGCAGCGTGGGGGGGCTCATGAACACTGAAGCTTTCTTT. Its protein product is CASSVGGLMNTEAFF. The entire variable domain, with the rest obtained from reference TRBV9 and TRBJ1-1, is as follows: DSGVTQTPKHLITATGQRVTLRCSPRSGDLSVYWYQQSLDQGLQFLIQYYNGEERAKGNILERFSAQQFPDLHSELNLSSLELGDSALYFCASSVGGLMNTEAFFGQGTRLTVV.

Here the CDR3 reads CASSWPGTEYNEKLFF. DNA for the CDR3: TGTGCCAGCAGCTGGCCAGGGACAGAATATAATGAAAAACTGTTTTTT. The chain employs TRBV7-9 and TRBJ1-4; 7 bases are shared with TRBD1. Germline values: CDR1 SEHNR, CDR2 FQNEAQ (reference sequence). Trimming at V came to 4 bases and at J to 4 bases, leaving 9 bases not matched to a gene. This CDR3 region has 16 residues. Variable domain in full (rest from reference TRBV7-9 and TRBJ1-4): DTGVSQNPRHKITKRGQNVTFRCDPISEHNRLYWYRQTLGQGPEFLTYFQNEAQLEKSRLLSDRFSAERPKGSFSTLEIQRTEQGDSAMYLCASSWPGTEYNEKLFFGSGTQLSVL.

The chain links TRBV4-1 to TRBJ2-3; D remains unclear. The CDR3 extends over 11 amino acids. Germline V gene sequence: CDR1 MGHRA, CDR2 YSYEKL. Trimming pared 4 bases from V and 5 bases from J, leaving 4 bases between. CDR3 nucleotide sequence: TGCGCCAGCAGCCGGAGAGATACGCAGTATTTT. This encodes CASSRRDTQYF.

The J gene is TRBJ2-7, the V gene TRBV5-1; 11 nucleotides agree with TRBD1. Germline V lookup: CDR1 SGHRS, CDR2 YFSETQ. V trimming: 4 bases; J trimming: 3 bases; junction bases outside the gene matches: 3. The CDR3 sequence is 14 residues long. The CDR3 coding sequence is TGCGCCAGCAGCCGGACAGGGGGCAACTACGAGCAGTACTTC. This translates into CASSRTGGNYEQYF.

V is TRBV2 and J is TRBJ1-1, with 10 bases aligning to TRBD1. This CDR3 spans 15 amino acids. J lost 2 bases, V lost 6 bases, and 6 bases had no gene match. Germline V gives CDR1 SNHLY, CDR2 FYNNEI. Written as DNA, the CDR3 is TGTGCCAGCAGAGTCTGGGACAGGGGCAACACTGAAGCTTTCTTT. It specifies CASRVWDRGNTEAFF.

The chain links TRBV6-5 to TRBJ2-2; a possible D gene is TRBD1 (6 bases). V was trimmed by 2 bases and J by 6 bases, leaving 7 bases between them. This CDR3 is built from 13 residues. Germline loops: CDR1 MNHEY, CDR2 SVGAGI. CDR3 DNA: TGTGCCAGCAGTTACACAGGGTCCGGGGAGCTGTTTTTT. Translation: CASSYTGSGELFF.

This chain uses TRBV6-6 with TRBJ1-1; tentatively, D is TRBD1 (6 bases). Germline V gives CDR1 MNHNY, CDR2 SVGAGI (reference sequence). The CDR3 runs to 15 residues. Trimming cost V 7 bases and J 1 base, with 16 bases left between them. The CDR3 DNA reads TGTGCCAGCACCATCCCCTGGGGGCGGAACACTGAAGCTTTCTTT. It translates to CASTIPWGRNTEAFF.

V usage is TRBV9 and J usage is TRBJ2-1; 15 nucleotides match TRBD2. The CDR3 extends over 17 amino acids. With 3 bases clipped from V and 10 bases from J, the junction kept 11 bases outside the gene matches. Germline CDR1 is SGDLS and CDR2 is YYNGEE. The CDR3 protein is CASSATLGLAGGPEQFF. The CDR3 DNA reads TGTGCCAGCAGCGCGACCCTAGGACTAGCGGGGGGGCCGGAGCAGTTCTTC.

The J gene is TRBJ1-5, the V gene TRBV5-1; no clear D. The ends were cut back, 3 bases at V and 0 bases at J, with 10 bases in the middle. This CDR3 spans 15 amino acids. Germline CDR1 SGHRS, CDR2 YFSETQ. CDR3 residues: CASSSGEYSNQPQHF. Here the CDR3 DNA reads TGCGCCAGCAGCTCGGGAGAATATAGCAATCAGCCCCAGCATTTT.

This sequence joins TRBV4-3 and TRBJ2-5; no firm D call. The J call is doubtful: the DNA matches TRBJ2-7 better. The CDR3 runs to 16 residues. Germline-derived CDR1 and CDR2 are LGHNA and YSLEER. In DNA, the CDR3 is TGCGCCAGCAGCCAAGTACACGGGTTTAGCTCCTACGAGCAGTACTTC. Amino acid sequence: CASSQVHGFSSYEQYF.

J is TRBJ1-5 and V is TRBV19; TRBD1 is a possible D gene (5 bases). This CDR3 comprises 13 residues. Looked up from germline, CDR1 is LNHDA and CDR2 is SQIVND (reference sequence). The V end was cut by 5 bases, the J end by 7 bases, with 12 bases between. The CDR3, as DNA: TGTGCCAGTAGTGGCGGGACTCGGCAGCCCCAGCATTTT. Its protein is CASSGGTRQPQHF.

V is TRBV4-3 and J is TRBJ2-1, with D possibly TRBD2 on 6 matching bases. Germline CDR1 and CDR2: LGHNA and YSLEER. The length of the CDR3 is 14 residues. V was shortened by 2 bases and J by 9 bases, with 14 bases between the two germline ends. Here the CDR3 DNA reads TGCGCCAGCAGCCAAAGATGGCAGGGAGGTGAGCAGTTCTTC. This sequence encodes CASSQRWQGGEQFF.

This sequence joins TRBV27 and TRBJ1-1; D perhaps matches TRBD1 (6 bases). V was cut by 2 bases and J by 0 bases, with 16 bases left in between. CDR3 length equals 17 residues. Germline CDR1 reads MNHEY; CDR2 reads SMNVEV (reference sequence). The CDR3 DNA follows: TGTGCCAGCAGTTTAAGGTTAGGACAGCTGTTGAACACTGAAGCTTTCTTT. It encodes CASSLRLGQLLNTEAFF.

The rearrangement links TRBV5-1 to TRBJ2-5; possible D gene TRBD1, 6 bases. This CDR3 contains 13 residues. Trimming took 5 bases from V and 4 from J, leaving 12 bases between them. In germline, CDR1 is SGHRS, CDR2 YFSETQ. For the CDR3, the DNA is TGCGCCAGCAGTAACAGGGATAGAGAGACCCAGTACTTC. Amino acids: CASSNRDRETQYF.

The CDR3 region has the DNA TGTGCCAGTTCCCACAGGGCAACTGAAGCTTTCTTT. This gives the protein CASSHRATEAFF. The chain has TRBV19 and TRBJ1-1, with D possibly being TRBD1 (6 bases). CDR3 length: 12 residues. CDR1 and CDR2 from the germline V gene are LNHDA and SQIVND (reference sequence). V lost 8 bases, J lost 5 bases, and 12 bases lay in between.

V usage is TRBV7-9 and J usage is TRBJ1-1, with TRBD1 identical over 9 bases. The CDR3 extends over 15 amino acids. Germline trimming cut 1 base from V and 5 bases from J; bases unmatched to any gene: 5. Germline CDR1 and CDR2: SEHNR and FQNEAQ (reference sequence). CDR3 nucleotides: TGTGCCAGCAGCTTAGGGGACAGGGTAAGGACTGAAGCTTTCTTT. This encodes CASSLGDRVRTEAFF.